The 25 T cell receptor beta chains below all came from one sample that was sequenced in a study of blood T cell repertoires in COVID-19 (TCRdb year 2020). Library generation was performed with the immunoSEQ multiplex PCR assay. What TCRdb holds here is the immuneACCESS table cut down to in-frame rearrangements. Part of the clones is not present; checked against another copy, under half of the missing clones reflect an unresolved V gene, and the others are unexplained. The sample records some 130,000 clones, 85% of which are singletons. The ten largest clones capture under 13% of the sample. The sequenced sample was peripheral blood. The receptors stem from an elderly man with acute or convalescent COVID-19.

This clone showed up just once. The J gene is TRBJ2-7, the V gene TRBV3-1 (or the pseudogene TRBV3-2); 8 bases map to TRBD1. V shed 1 base, J shed 6 bases, and the junction held 8 bases outside the gene matches. This CDR3 has 15 residues. CDR1 is LGHDT and CDR2 is YNNKEL in the germline V gene (reference sequence). The chain's CDR3 is CASSQGPTTGGEQYF. The CDR3 DNA reads TGTGCCAGCAGCCAAGGTCCGACAACAGGGGGCGAGCAGTACTTC.

The V and J genes are TRBV6-5 and TRBJ1-5; the D gene is possibly TRBD1 (5 bases). Germline V gene lookup returns CDR1 MNHEY and CDR2 SVGAGI. V was shortened by 8 bases and J by 3 bases, with 14 bases between the two germline ends. The CDR3 runs to 14 residues. The CDR3 DNA reads TGTGCCAGCGCAGTCGGGGGGAACAATCAGCCCCAGCATTTT. The encoded protein is CASAVGGNNQPQHF.

The J gene is TRBJ2-7, the V gene TRBV10-3; TRBD1 is a possible D gene (5 bases). Germline V CDR1 and CDR2: ENHRY, SYGVKD. V shed 0 bases and J shed 2 bases, with 8 bases lying between them. The CDR3 is made up of 14 amino acids. CDR3 region: CAISESTVTYEQYF. The CDR3 DNA reads TGTGCCATCAGTGAGTCGACAGTCACCTACGAGCAGTACTTC.

This chain joins TRBV5-1 and TRBJ1-1, with D uncertain. The V end lost 1 base, the J end lost 1 base, and 5 bases lay between the germline ends. Looked up from germline, CDR1 is SGHRS and CDR2 is YFSETQ. This CDR3 has 13 residues. DNA for the CDR3: TGCGCCAGCAGCTTGTTAGCGAACACTGAAGCTTTCTTT. Amino acids: CASSLLANTEAFF.

The rearrangement links TRBV19 to TRBJ1-2; tentatively, D is TRBD1 (6 bases). V lost 5 bases and J 5 bases, leaving 21 bases between the germline ends. The germline V gene encodes CDR1 LNHDA and CDR2 SQIVND (reference sequence). The CDR3 spans 16 residues. CDR3 sequence: CASSPTTGIGWYGYTF. CDR3 DNA: TGTGCCAGTAGTCCGACCACAGGGATAGGGTGGTATGGCTACACCTTC.

The chain combines TRBV7-9 with TRBJ2-3; unclear D gene. The V gene lost 5 bases and the J gene lost 0 bases, with 15 bases spanning the gap. The CDR3 runs 16 residues. Germline V gives CDR1 SEHNR, CDR2 FQNEAQ (reference sequence). CDR3 coding DNA: TGTGCCAGCAGCCGAACAGTTCCAGCTAGCACAGATACGCAGTATTTT. Protein: CASSRTVPASTDTQYF.

The gene calls are TRBV5-4 and TRBJ2-5, with TRBD2 as a possible D gene (5 bases). Germline CDR1 is SGHNT and CDR2 is YYREEE (reference sequence). Trimming stripped 4 bases from V and 5 bases from J, with 21 bases between. There are 16 residues in the CDR3. CDR3 coding DNA: TGTGCCAGCAGCCCCGGAGGAGGTGTACCGAGGGAGACCCAGTACTTC. It yields the protein CASSPGGGVPRETQYF.

V and J are TRBV2 and TRBJ2-3; 8 nucleotides line up with TRBD2. The CDR3 has 16 amino acids. V was clipped by 1 base and J by 2 bases; unmatched bases: 5. The germline V gene has CDR1 SNHLY and CDR2 FYNNEI. Here the CDR3 reads CASSEGERGLTDTQYF. CDR3 DNA sequence: TGTGCCAGCAGTGAAGGGGAGCGGGGGCTCACAGATACGCAGTATTTT.

V gene TRBV9 combines with J gene TRBJ1-6, with unresolved D. This CDR3 spans 14 amino acids. Germline V gives CDR1 SGDLS, CDR2 YYNGEE. Trimming removed 2 bases from V and 7 bases from J, with 10 bases in between. CDR3 loop: CASSVGTANSPLHF. CDR3 coding DNA: TGTGCCAGCAGCGTGGGTACAGCAAATTCACCCCTCCACTTT. The whole variable domain, remainder taken from reference TRBV9 and TRBJ1-6, is DSGVTQTPKHLITATGQRVTLRCSPRSGDLSVYWYQQSLDQGLQFLIQYYNGEERAKGNILERFSAQQFPDLHSELNLSSLELGDSALYFCASSVGTANSPLHFGNGTRLTVT.

The rearrangement joins TRBV10-1 to TRBJ2-5; maybe TRBD1 (6 bases). The CDR3 loop spans 14 amino acids. V was trimmed by 2 bases and J by 5 bases, leaving 12 bases between them. The germline CDR1 and CDR2 sequences are WNHNN and SYGVQD (reference sequence). The CDR3 spells CASSEDRRWETQYF. CDR3 nucleotide sequence: TGCGCCAGCAGTGAGGACAGGCGGTGGGAGACCCAGTACTTC.

This clone was recorded only once. The V gene is TRBV7-3, the J gene TRBJ1-1, with 7 nucleotides matching TRBD1. The CDR3 runs 15 residues. V lost 0 bases to trimming and J lost 6 bases; unmatched junction nucleotides: 7. CDR1 is SGHTA and CDR2 is FQGTGA in the germline V gene. The CDR3 DNA sequence: TGTGCCAGCAGCTTAACGTCGGAGGGGGCGTCTGAAGCTTTCTTT. Translation gives CASSLTSEGASEAFF.

Here the CDR3 reads CASSSGVGEQYF. The CDR3, as DNA: TGTGCCAGCAGTTCGGGGGTGGGCGAGCAGTACTTC. The rearrangement uses TRBV12-3 or TRBV12-4 and TRBJ2-7; tentative D call: TRBD2 (6 bases). The V gene lost 4 bases and the J gene lost 6 bases, with 10 bases spanning the gap. CDR3 length: 12 residues.

This rearrangement joins TRBV7-2 to TRBJ2-1; perhaps TRBD2 as D (6 bases). The germline CDR1 and CDR2 sequences are SGHTA and FQGNSA. There are 17 residues in the CDR3. V was trimmed by 5 bases and J by 7 bases, leaving 24 bases between them. The CDR3, as DNA: TGTGCCAGCAGCCTTTCCGGGCGGGGTAGTAAGGGAAATGAGCAGTTCTTC. It encodes CASSLSGRGSKGNEQFF.

The chain couples TRBV5-1 to TRBJ2-1, with D tentatively TRBD2 (5 bases). The CDR3 sequence is 17 residues long. The germline V gene encodes CDR1 SGHRS and CDR2 YFSETQ. With 2 bases removed from V and 4 bases from J, the gap between germline ends came to 19 bases. This CDR3 is CASSFNPVGSGYNEQFF. CDR3 DNA sequence: TGCGCCAGCAGCTTCAATCCCGTGGGGAGCGGATACAATGAGCAGTTCTTC.

This clone was picked up one time. V is TRBV5-1 and J is TRBJ1-3; D unclear. The germline V and J ends were trimmed by 4 bases and 0 bases, with 11 bases remaining between them. This CDR3 has 15 residues. From germline, CDR1 is SGHRS and CDR2 YFSETQ. This chain's CDR3 is CASSLASNSGNTIYF. Here the CDR3 DNA reads TGCGCCAGCAGCCTCGCCAGTAACTCTGGAAACACCATATATTTT. Based on the CDR3 plus reference TRBV5-1 and TRBJ1-3, the full variable domain is KAGVTQTPRYLIKTRGQQVTLSCSPISGHRSVSWYQQTPGQGLQFLFEYFSETQRNKGNFPGRFSGRQFSNSRSEMNVSTLELGDSALYLCASSLASNSGNTIYFGEGSWLTVV.

This chain connects TRBV2 to TRBJ1-6, with D hard to call. CDR1 and CDR2 from the germline V gene are SNHLY and FYNNEI. Between the trimmed V and J ends, which lost 3 bases and 8 bases, there was a span of 11 bases. CDR3 size: 14 residues. As DNA, the CDR3 is TGTGCCAGCAGTGAGGCGAGGAAATATTCACCCCTCCACTTT. Translating gives CASSEARKYSPLHF.

The rearrangement uses TRBV5-1 and TRBJ2-5, with D possibly TRBD1 on 5 matching bases. In germline, CDR1 is SGHRS, CDR2 YFSETQ. The CDR3 contains 15 residues. V was clipped by 3 bases and J by 5 bases, with 17 bases between them. CDR3 residues: CASSYRLQDGETQYF. The CDR3 DNA is TGCGCCAGCAGCTACAGATTACAGGATGGGGAGACCCAGTACTTC.

CDR3 residues: CASSLKGWNQPQHF. The CDR3 region has the DNA TGTGCCAGCAGCTTAAAGGGGTGGAATCAGCCCCAGCATTTT. The rearrangement links TRBV5-6 to TRBJ1-5, with a tentative D call TRBD1 (5 bases). Trimming took 2 bases from V and 4 from J, leaving 10 bases between them. Germline V lookup: CDR1 SGHDT, CDR2 YYEEEE. The CDR3 extends over 14 amino acids.

The genes are TRBV18 and TRBJ1-6, with TRBD1 matching over 9 bases. V lost 6 bases to trimming and J lost 9 bases; unmatched junction nucleotides: 12. The length of the CDR3 is 16 residues. CDR1 and CDR2 (germline): KGHSH, LQKENI. This chain's CDR3 is CASSPSTGGVGSPLHF. For the CDR3, the DNA is TGTGCCAGCTCGCCTAGTACAGGGGGCGTAGGTTCACCCCTCCACTTT.

The V gene is TRBV28, the J gene TRBJ1-1; D uncertain. Trimming pared 6 bases from V and 2 bases from J, leaving 13 bases between. This CDR3 comprises 14 residues. Germline-derived CDR1 and CDR2 are MDHEN and SYDVKM. CDR3 protein: CASRPPSVNTEAFF. The CDR3 region has the DNA TGTGCCAGCAGACCCCCTTCAGTAAACACTGAAGCTTTCTTT. Full variable domain (outside the CDR3, taken from reference TRBV28 and TRBJ1-1): DVKVTQSSRYLVKRTGEKVFLECVQDMDHENMFWYRQDPGLGLRLIYFSYDVKMKEKGDIPEGYSVSREKKERFSLILESASTNQTSMYLCASRPPSVNTEAFFGQGTRLTVV.

The gene calls are TRBV3-1 (or the pseudogene TRBV3-2) and TRBJ1-3; 7 positions agree with TRBD1. This CDR3 contains 14 residues. Germline V gives CDR1 LGHDT, CDR2 YNNKEL (reference sequence). Trimming took 7 bases from V and 4 from J; bases not matched to a gene: 7. Here the CDR3 DNA reads TGTGCCAGCACCCAGCGGGGACAGGGAAACACCATATATTTT. Translating it yields CASTQRGQGNTIYF.

The V call is TRBV9, the J call TRBJ1-1, with D unresolved. CDR1 is SGDLS and CDR2 is YYNGEE in the germline V gene. This CDR3 contains 15 residues. Trimming stripped 0 bases from V and 6 bases from J, with 15 bases between. The CDR3 DNA follows: TGTGCCAGCAGCGTAGGTTCGCGCGGGAAGGCTGAAGCTTTCTTT. Protein: CASSVGSRGKAEAFF.

The chain has TRBV18 and TRBJ2-3; possibly TRBD1 for D (5 bases). Germline CDR1 reads KGHSH; CDR2 reads LQKENI. This CDR3 comprises 12 residues. Trimming cost V 4 bases and J 9 bases, with 11 bases left between them. CDR3 DNA sequence: TGTGCCAGCTCACAGGGGCCCCAAACGCAGTATTTT. The encoded protein is CASSQGPQTQYF.

This clone was picked up a small number of times. This chain links TRBV6-5 with TRBJ1-4, with unresolved D. The CDR3 length is 15 residues. Trimming removed 0 bases at V and 3 bases at J, with 8 bases between. CDR1 and CDR2 (germline): MNHEY, SVGAGI. The CDR3 protein is CASSYSGVSNEKLFF. The CDR3 DNA reads TGTGCCAGCAGTTACTCCGGGGTATCTAATGAAAAACTGTTTTTT.

The rearrangement joins TRBV7-2 to TRBJ2-3, with TRBD2 matching over 10 bases. J was trimmed by 0 bases and V by 1 base; bases with no gene match: 7. Germline-derived CDR1 and CDR2 are SGHTA and FQGNSA. The CDR3 is 18 residues long. Here the CDR3 DNA reads TGTGCCAGCAGCTTAGTAATACTAGCGGGGACTAGCACAGATACGCAGTATTTT. The encoded protein is CASSLVILAGTSTDTQYF.